This TCR beta chain was profiled in a study of spatial heterogeneity in lung cancer. The overall study: Correlation of TCR transcript counts in tumor regions with a T cell module score from matched bulk RNA-seq was strong. General study findings and limits: For expanded intratumoral alpha and beta TCRs, counts tracked tumor mutation counts.

Stated time point: sample taken at primary tumor resection. The donors comprised approximately 75 untreated early-stage non-small cell lung cancer patients. This clonotype was recorded many times. Its antigen is not known. TCRdb re-analysed the 5' RACE reads in MiXCR, keeping a single row per CDR3 protein. The data show about 9,200 distinct CDR3 sequences, about 5% seen once. Germline assignment: CDR1 LGHDT and CDR2 YNNKEL (reference sequence). Trimming left V 3 bases short and J 3 bases short, with 17 bases between. This CDR3 contains 16 residues. The sequence came from a female donor with early-stage non-small cell lung cancer. The chain links TRBV3-1 to TRBJ2-5; no clear D gene. The starting material was lung tumor tissue, obtained at surgery. CDR3 protein: CASSHPRMAGKETQYF. The CDR3 DNA reads TGTGCCAGCAGCCACCCGAGGATGGCTGGGAAAGAGACCCAGTACTTC.